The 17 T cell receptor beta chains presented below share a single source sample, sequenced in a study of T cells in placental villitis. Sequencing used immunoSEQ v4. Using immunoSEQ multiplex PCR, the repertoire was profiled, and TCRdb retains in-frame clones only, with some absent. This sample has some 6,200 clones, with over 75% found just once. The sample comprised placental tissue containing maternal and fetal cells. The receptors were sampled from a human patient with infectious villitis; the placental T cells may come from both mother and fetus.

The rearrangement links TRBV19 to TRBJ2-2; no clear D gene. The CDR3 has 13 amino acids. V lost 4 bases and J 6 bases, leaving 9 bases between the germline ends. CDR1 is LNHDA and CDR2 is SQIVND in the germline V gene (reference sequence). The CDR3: CASSNGPAGELFF. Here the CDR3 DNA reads TGTGCCAGTAGTAATGGTCCCGCCGGGGAGCTGTTTTTT.

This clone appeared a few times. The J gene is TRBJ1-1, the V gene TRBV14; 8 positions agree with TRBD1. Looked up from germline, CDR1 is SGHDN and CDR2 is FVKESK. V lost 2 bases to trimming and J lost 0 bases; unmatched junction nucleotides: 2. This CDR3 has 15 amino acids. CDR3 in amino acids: CASSQQGALNTEAFF. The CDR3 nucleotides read TGTGCCAGCAGCCAACAGGGGGCCCTGAACACTGAAGCTTTCTTT.

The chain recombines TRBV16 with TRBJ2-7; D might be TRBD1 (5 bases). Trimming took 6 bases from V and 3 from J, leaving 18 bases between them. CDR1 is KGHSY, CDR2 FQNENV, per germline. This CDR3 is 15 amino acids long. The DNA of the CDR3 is TGTGCCAGCAGTCGCAGGGAAAATGTAGGCTACGAGCAGTACTTC. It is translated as CASSRRENVGYEQYF.

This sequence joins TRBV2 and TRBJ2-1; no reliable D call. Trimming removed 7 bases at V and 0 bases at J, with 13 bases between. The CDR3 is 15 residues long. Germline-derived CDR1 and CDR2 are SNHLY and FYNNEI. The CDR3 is CASTPDFTSYNEQFF. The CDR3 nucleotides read TGTGCCAGCACACCCGACTTCACCTCCTACAATGAGCAGTTCTTC.

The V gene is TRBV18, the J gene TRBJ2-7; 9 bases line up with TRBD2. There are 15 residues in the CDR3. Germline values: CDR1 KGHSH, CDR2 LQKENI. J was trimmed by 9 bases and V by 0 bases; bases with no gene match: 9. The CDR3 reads CASSPPLRLAGRQYF. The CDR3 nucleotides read TGTGCCAGCTCACCACCGTTGCGGCTAGCGGGGCGGCAGTACTTC.

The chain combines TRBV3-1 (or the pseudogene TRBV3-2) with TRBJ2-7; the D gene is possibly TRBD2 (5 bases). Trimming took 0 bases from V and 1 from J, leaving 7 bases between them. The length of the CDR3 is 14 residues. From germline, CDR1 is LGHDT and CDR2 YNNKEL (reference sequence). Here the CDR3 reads CASSQDRGSYEQYF. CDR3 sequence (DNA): TGTGCCAGCAGCCAAGATAGAGGGTCCTACGAGCAGTACTTC.

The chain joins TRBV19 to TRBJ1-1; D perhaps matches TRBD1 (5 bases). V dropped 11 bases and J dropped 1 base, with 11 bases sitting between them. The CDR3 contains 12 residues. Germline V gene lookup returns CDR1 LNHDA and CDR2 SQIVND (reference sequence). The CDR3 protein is CASRDPNTEAFF. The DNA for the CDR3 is TGTGCCTCCAGGGATCCGAACACTGAAGCTTTCTTT.

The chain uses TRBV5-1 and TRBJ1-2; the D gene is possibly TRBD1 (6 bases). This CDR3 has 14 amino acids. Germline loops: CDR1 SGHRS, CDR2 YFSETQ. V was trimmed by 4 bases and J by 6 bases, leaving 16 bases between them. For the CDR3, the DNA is TGCGCCAGCAGCCCCGAGGGCAGGGGAGATGGCTACACCTTC. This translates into CASSPEGRGDGYTF.

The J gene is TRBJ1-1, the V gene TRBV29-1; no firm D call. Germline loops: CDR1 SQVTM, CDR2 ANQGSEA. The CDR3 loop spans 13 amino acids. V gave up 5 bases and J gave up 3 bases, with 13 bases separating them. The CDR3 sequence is CSVLDPFDTEAFF. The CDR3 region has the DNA TGCAGCGTTTTGGACCCCTTTGACACTGAAGCTTTCTTT.

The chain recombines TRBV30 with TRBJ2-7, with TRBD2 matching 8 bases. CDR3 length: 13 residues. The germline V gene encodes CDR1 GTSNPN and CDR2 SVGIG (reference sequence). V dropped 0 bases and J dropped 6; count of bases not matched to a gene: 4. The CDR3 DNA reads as TGTGCCTGGAGTGTACTCGGGGGGGGCGAGCAGTACTTC. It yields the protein CAWSVLGGGEQYF.

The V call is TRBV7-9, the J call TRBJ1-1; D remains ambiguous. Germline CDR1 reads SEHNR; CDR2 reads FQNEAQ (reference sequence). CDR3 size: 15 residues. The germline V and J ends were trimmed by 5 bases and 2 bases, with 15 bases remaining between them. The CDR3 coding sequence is TGTGCCAGCAGCCCCGTCGGGGTAGAAAACACTGAAGCTTTCTTT. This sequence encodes CASSPVGVENTEAFF.

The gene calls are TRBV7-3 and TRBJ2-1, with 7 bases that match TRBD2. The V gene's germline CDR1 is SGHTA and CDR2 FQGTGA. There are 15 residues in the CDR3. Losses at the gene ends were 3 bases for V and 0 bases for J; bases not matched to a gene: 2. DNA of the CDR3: TGTGCCAGCAGCTTCGGCGGGAGCTCCTACAATGAGCAGTTCTTC. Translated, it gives CASSFGGSSYNEQFF.

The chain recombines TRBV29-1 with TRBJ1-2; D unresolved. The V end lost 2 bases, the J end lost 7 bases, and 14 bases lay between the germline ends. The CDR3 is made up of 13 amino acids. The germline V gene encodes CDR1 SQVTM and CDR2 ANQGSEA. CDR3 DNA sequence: TGCAGCGTTGAAATTCAGGTAGCAAGTGGCTACACCTTC. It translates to CSVEIQVASGYTF.

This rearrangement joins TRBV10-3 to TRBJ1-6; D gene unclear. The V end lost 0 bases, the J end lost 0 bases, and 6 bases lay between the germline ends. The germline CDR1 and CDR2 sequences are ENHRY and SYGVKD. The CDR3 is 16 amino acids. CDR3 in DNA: TGTGCCATCAGTGAGTCAGGGAGCTCCTATAATTCACCCCTCCACTTT. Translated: CAISESGSSYNSPLHF.

CDR3 protein: CASSVDPGLHYGYTF. The CDR3 DNA reads TGTGCCAGCAGCGTAGATCCAGGGCTCCACTATGGCTACACCTTC. The genes are TRBV9 and TRBJ1-2; weak D call: TRBD1 (5 bases). V was pared by 0 bases and J by 3 bases, with 12 bases between. Germline V gene data show CDR1 as SGDLS and CDR2 as YYNGEE. This CDR3 spans 15 amino acids. Complete variable domain (other parts from reference TRBV9 and TRBJ1-2): DSGVTQTPKHLITATGQRVTLRCSPRSGDLSVYWYQQSLDQGLQFLIQYYNGEERAKGNILERFSAQQFPDLHSELNLSSLELGDSALYFCASSVDPGLHYGYTFGSGTRLTVV.

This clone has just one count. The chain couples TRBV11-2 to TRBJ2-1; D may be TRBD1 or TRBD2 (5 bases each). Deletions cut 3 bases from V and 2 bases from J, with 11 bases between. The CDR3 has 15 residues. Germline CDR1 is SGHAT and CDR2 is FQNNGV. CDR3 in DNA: TGTGCCAGCAGCTTGCGTGGGGGACCCTACAATGAGCAGTTCTTC. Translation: CASSLRGGPYNEQFF. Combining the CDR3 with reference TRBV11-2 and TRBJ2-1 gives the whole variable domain EAGVAQSPRYKIIEKRQSVAFWCNPISGHATLYWYQQILGQGPKLLIQFQNNGVVDDSQLPKDRFSAERLKGVDSTLKIQPAKLEDSAVYLCASSLRGGPYNEQFFGPGTRLTVL.

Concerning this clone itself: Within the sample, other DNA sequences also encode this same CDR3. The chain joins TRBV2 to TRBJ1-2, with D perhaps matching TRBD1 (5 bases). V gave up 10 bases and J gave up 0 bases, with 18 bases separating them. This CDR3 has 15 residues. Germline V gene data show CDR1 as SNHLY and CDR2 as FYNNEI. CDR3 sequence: CATWDRGSANYGYTF. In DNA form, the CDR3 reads TGTGCCACCTGGGATAGGGGTTCAGCTAACTATGGCTACACCTTC.